These 8 T cell receptor beta chains were all obtained from the same sample, sequenced in a study of T cells in Graves' hyperthyroidism and ophthalmopathy. Amplification yielded TCR beta CDR3 regions, with RNA transcripts as the source. The HTBI primer set served for first-round RT-PCR of the TCR CDR3. In TCRdb, the multiplex PCR reads were re-called with MiXCR into one record per CDR3 protein. Of 300,000 or so distinct CDR3 sequences listed, roughly 21% are singletons. Sequenced input: blood. The receptors stem from a woman aged 45-60 years with Graves' hyperthyroidism.

In its sample, this clonotype was seen many times. This sequence joins TRBV20-1 and TRBJ2-5; D not certain. The CDR3 contains 9 residues. CDR1 DFQATT and CDR2 SNEGSKA come from the germline V gene (reference sequence). CDR3 nucleotide sequence: TGCAGGGAAGAAGAGACCCAGTACTTC. Amino acids: CREEETQYF.

This clonotype was seen many times. V is TRBV28 and J is TRBJ2-7; 8 bases are a match to TRBD1. The CDR3 extends over 13 amino acids. Trimming took 4 bases from V and 6 from J; bases not matched to a gene: 5. CDR1 is MDHEN and CDR2 is SYDVKM in the germline V gene. The DNA for the CDR3 is TGTGCCAGCAGTTCCCAGGGGGCCTTCGAGCAGTACTTC. The encoded protein is CASSSQGAFEQYF.

This clonotype was counted between two and nine times. The chain recombines TRBV28 with TRBJ2-5; 7 nucleotides line up with TRBD1. The V segment lost 8 bases and the J segment 13 bases; nucleotides outside the gene matches: 19. This CDR3 has 14 amino acids. Germline V gene lookup returns CDR1 MDHEN and CDR2 SYDVKM. CDR3 loop: CASRSRNRDSLPYF. CDR3 bases: TGTGCCAGCCGCTCCCGGAACCGGGACAGCCTTCCGTACTTC. The complete variable domain, with remaining parts taken from reference TRBV28 and TRBJ2-5, reads DVKVTQSSRYLVKRTGEKVFLECVQDMDHENMFWYRQDPGLGLRLIYFSYDVKMKEKGDIPEGYSVSREKKERFSLILESASTNQTSMYLCASRSRNRDSLPYFGPGTRLLVL.

The chain carries TRBV20-1 and TRBJ1-2, with 7 nucleotides matching TRBD1. V was clipped by 2 bases and J by 4 bases; unmatched bases: 7. CDR3 length: 14 amino acids. Germline V gives CDR1 DFQATT, CDR2 SNEGSKA (reference sequence). CDR3 bases: TGCAGTGCTAGACCTGGGGGACAGACCTATGGCTACACCTTC. Protein: CSARPGGQTYGYTF.

A note on this clonotype: A much larger clonotype is one base distant, so this may be a read error. V is TRBV6-1 and J is TRBJ2-1; no definite D call. Looked up from germline, CDR1 is MNHNS and CDR2 is SASEGT. CDR3 size: 12 residues. The CDR3 protein is CAYGRFYNEQLF. The DNA of the CDR3 is TGTGCCTACGGACGGTTCTACAATGAGCAGCTCTTC.

This clonotype occurred a few times. This sequence joins TRBV5-1 and TRBJ2-1; unclear D gene. V was cut by 0 bases and J by 0 bases, with 10 bases left in between. The CDR3 is 16 residues long. The germline CDR1 and CDR2 sequences are SGHRS and YFSETQ. This CDR3 is CASSLGEGGSYNEQFF. Written as DNA, the CDR3 is TGCGCCAGCAGCTTGGGAGAAGGTGGCTCCTACAATGAGCAGTTCTTC.

This clonotype was seen a few times. The chain combines TRBV5-1 with TRBJ2-3; 10 bases align to TRBD2. The CDR3 covers 16 residues. Per the germline V gene, CDR1 is SGHRS and CDR2 is YFSETQ. Losses at the gene ends were 0 bases for V and 2 bases for J; bases not matched to a gene: 3. CDR3 DNA: TGCGCCAGCAGCTTGGGGACTAGCGGAGACACAGATACGCAGTATTTT. This encodes CASSLGTSGDTDTQYF.

V and J are TRBV5-4 and TRBJ2-1, with D perhaps TRBD1 or TRBD2 (5 bases each). V was clipped by 4 bases and J by 0 bases, with 17 bases between them. The CDR3 loop spans 17 amino acids. The germline V gene has CDR1 SGHNT and CDR2 YYREEE (reference sequence). CDR3 sequence: CASSPDPGRPSYNEQFF. In nucleotides, the CDR3 is TGTGCCAGCAGCCCGGACCCGGGACGGCCCTCCTACAATGAGCAGTTCTTC.